These 19 T cell receptor beta chains were sequenced from one sample in a study of T cells in Graves' hyperthyroidism and ophthalmopathy. From RNA transcripts, TCR beta CDR3 regions were amplified. The TCR CDR3 was amplified in a first-round RT-PCR using the HTBI primer set. TCRdb redid the calling of the multiplex PCR reads with MiXCR, one entry per CDR3 protein. The table has about 350,000 distinct CDR3 sequences, roughly 15% seen once; the top ten hold almost 35%. Sequencing was performed on blood. The receptors stem from a middle-aged woman with Graves' ophthalmopathy.

This clonotype was picked up many times. The chain uses TRBV7-9 and TRBJ2-2; TRBD2 is a possible D gene (5 bases). The CDR3 is made up of 13 amino acids. CDR1 and CDR2 from the germline V gene are SEHNR and FQNEAQ (reference sequence). Trimming pared 8 bases from V and 5 bases from J, leaving 12 bases between. CDR3 sequence (DNA): TGTGCCAGCGCGGCTACGGGAACCGGGGAGCTGTTTTTT. Amino acids: CASAATGTGELFF.

Only a few counts were recorded for this clonotype. This chain joins TRBV9 and TRBJ2-1; TRBD2 aligns across 8 bases. V shed 3 bases and J 0 bases; nucleotides not matched to a gene: 11. The CDR3 is 18 amino acids. Germline V gene lookup returns CDR1 SGDLS and CDR2 YYNGEE. CDR3 loop: CASSANPGGVGSYNEQFF. The CDR3 bases are TGTGCCAGCAGCGCCAACCCGGGGGGGGTGGGCTCCTACAATGAGCAGTTCTTC.

This clonotype is a singleton in its sample. V and J are TRBV18 and TRBJ2-2; 7 positions match TRBD1. J gave up 8 bases and V 1 base, and 7 bases lay outside the gene matches. CDR3 length equals 15 residues. The germline CDR1 and CDR2 sequences are KGHSH and LQKENI. CDR3 bases: TGTGCCAGCTCACCACGGACAGGACAGCGAGGGGAGCTGTTTTTT. This gives the protein CASSPRTGQRGELFF.

This clonotype has ten or more counts. The J gene is TRBJ1-5, the V gene TRBV25-1; possibly TRBD1 for D (6 bases). Between the trimmed V and J ends, which lost 6 bases and 5 bases, there was a span of 14 bases. CDR3 size: 14 residues. Germline CDR1 MGHDK, CDR2 SYGVNS. CDR3 amino acids: CASRAAGDHQPQHF. Written as DNA, the CDR3 is TGTGCCAGCAGGGCGGCAGGGGATCATCAGCCCCAGCATTTT.

This clonotype was seen just once. One junction end does not reproduce the germline sequence, and a read error may be involved. CDR3 coding DNA: TGTGCCAGCGCACCTCGGAAGGAAGAGACCCAGTACTTC. It is translated as CASAPRKEETQYF. The gene calls are TRBV18 and TRBJ2-5; D ambiguous. The CDR3 is 13 residues long. The germline V gene has CDR1 KGHSH and CDR2 LQKENI. The full variable domain, its missing parts supplied by reference TRBV18 and TRBJ2-5, is NAGVMQNPRHLVRRRGQEARLRCSPMKGHSHVYWYRQLPEEGLKFMVYLQKENIIDESGMPKERFSAEFPKEGPSILRIQQVVRGDSAAYFCASAPRKEETQYFGPGTRLLVL.

This clonotype was found many times. J is TRBJ1-5 and V is TRBV19; D remains unclear. Germline CDR1 is LNHDA and CDR2 is SQIVND (reference sequence). The V and J ends lost 2 bases and 4 bases respectively, with 15 bases between them. The CDR3 is made up of 16 amino acids. In DNA, the CDR3 is TGTGCCAGTAGTATATCTGACGCCCTTTGGAATCAGCCCCAGCATTTT. Translation gives CASSISDALWNQPQHF.

This clonotype was seen many times. The chain has TRBV6-1 and TRBJ1-6, with 8 bases that match TRBD1. Germline-derived CDR1 and CDR2 are MNHNS and SASEGT. Trimming took 5 bases from V and 4 from J; bases not matched to a gene: 4. The length of the CDR3 is 15 residues. DNA for the CDR3: TGTGCCAGCAGTCCACGACAGGGGTATAATTCACCCCTCCACTTT. The encoded protein is CASSPRQGYNSPLHF.

This clonotype occurred many times. The chain combines TRBV27 with TRBJ2-1; TRBD2 matches 10 bases. The germline CDR1 and CDR2 sequences are MNHEY and SMNVEV (reference sequence). V was clipped by 5 bases and J by 4 bases; unmatched bases: 2. This CDR3 is 14 amino acids long. For the CDR3, the DNA is TGTGCCAGCAGTGCTAGCGGGAGATACAATGAGCAGTTCTTC. Its translation: CASSASGRYNEQFF.

This clonotype was found a few times. This chain links TRBV29-1 with TRBJ2-3; 8 bases line up with TRBD2. The CDR3 spans 14 residues. CDR1 is SQVTM and CDR2 is ANQGSEA in the germline V gene. The V and J ends lost 5 bases and 0 bases, in that order; junction bases with no gene match: 4. The CDR3 DNA reads TGCAGCGTTACTAGCGGAACTAGCACAGATACGCAGTATTTT. Amino acids: CSVTSGTSTDTQYF.

This clonotype was seen many times. This rearrangement joins TRBV2 to TRBJ1-2; possible D gene TRBD1, 6 bases. V was clipped by 4 bases and J by 1 base, with 10 bases between them. The germline V gene encodes CDR1 SNHLY and CDR2 FYNNEI. This CDR3 region has 14 residues. The CDR3: CASSGQGLNYGYTF. The CDR3, as DNA: TGTGCCAGCAGTGGGCAGGGGCTTAACTATGGCTACACCTTC.

The V gene is TRBV5-5, the J gene TRBJ1-5; D is undetermined. This CDR3 is built from 14 residues. CDR1 is SGHKS and CDR2 is YYEKEE in the germline V gene (reference sequence). Between the trimmed V and J ends, which lost 5 bases and 1 base, there was a span of 10 bases. The CDR3 DNA sequence: TGTGCCAGCAGTCGGGCCAGGAGCAATCAGCCCCAGCATTTT. This translates into CASSRARSNQPQHF. The whole variable domain, filled in from reference TRBV5-5 and TRBJ1-5, reads DAGVTQSPTHLIKTRGQQVTLRCSPISGHKSVSWYQQVLGQGPQFIFQYYEKEERGRGNFPDRFSARQFPNYSSELNVNALLLGDSALYLCASSRARSNQPQHFGDGTRLSIL.

This clonotype appeared once. A much more abundant neighbour one base away suggests this may be a read error. The chain couples TRBV5-5 to TRBJ2-1; maybe TRBD2 (7 bases). Germline lookup yields CDR1 SGHKS and CDR2 YYEKEE (reference sequence). The length of the CDR3 is 16 residues. DNA of the CDR3: TGTGCCAGCAGCAGGGGGGGCGGGGGTTCCTACAATGAGCAGTCCTTC. Translated: CASSRGGGGSYNEQSF.

This clonotype turned up a few times. The V and J genes are TRBV29-1 and TRBJ2-2; 10 nucleotides align to TRBD1. Germline CDR1 is SQVTM and CDR2 is ANQGSEA. The length of the CDR3 is 14 residues. V trimming: 5 bases; J trimming: 5 bases; junction bases outside the gene matches: 5. DNA of the CDR3: TGCAGCGTTACCGGGACAGGGGCTACCGGGGAGCTGTTTTTT. Translated, it gives CSVTGTGATGELFF.

The rearrangement joins TRBV20-1 to TRBJ2-1; 8 bases line up with TRBD2. CDR1 and CDR2 from the germline V gene are DFQATT and SNEGSKA (reference sequence). The V gene end was trimmed by 6 bases and the J gene end by 5 bases; junction bases not matched to a gene: 15. There are 16 residues in the CDR3. CDR3 sequence: CSAPKISGIRNNEQFF. The CDR3 bases are TGCAGTGCCCCCAAAATTAGCGGGATACGGAACAATGAGCAGTTCTTC.

This clonotype was recorded many times. V and J are TRBV7-9 and TRBJ1-2; 10 positions agree with TRBD1. Trimming at V came to 2 bases and at J to 6 bases, leaving 9 bases not matched to a gene. Per germline, CDR1 SEHNR and CDR2 FQNEAQ (reference sequence). CDR3 length: 16 amino acids. The CDR3 nucleotides read TGTGCCAGCAGCTTATCCTCGTCGACAGGGGGCCATGGCTACACCTTC. This gives the protein CASSLSSSTGGHGYTF. Combining the CDR3 with reference TRBV7-9 and TRBJ1-2 gives the whole variable domain DTGVSQNPRHKITKRGQNVTFRCDPISEHNRLYWYRQTLGQGPEFLTYFQNEAQLEKSRLLSDRFSAERPKGSFSTLEIQRTEQGDSAMYLCASSLSSSTGGHGYTFGSGTRLTVV.

The gene calls are TRBV5-6 and TRBJ1-2, with D possibly being TRBD1 (6 bases). The V end lost 4 bases, the J end lost 3 bases, and 13 bases lay between the germline ends. This CDR3 spans 14 amino acids. Per germline, CDR1 SGHDT and CDR2 YYEEEE. CDR3 sequence: CASSLFRGDYGYTF. The CDR3 DNA sequence: TGTGCCAGCAGCCTTTTCAGGGGAGACTATGGCTACACCTTC.

With respect to this clonotype: A read error may be the cause here, since a much bigger clone is one base away. The V and J genes are TRBV6-1 and TRBJ1-1; no definite D call. The length of the CDR3 is 11 residues. Germline-derived CDR1 and CDR2 are MNHNS and SASEGT. V was shortened by 4 bases and J by 11 bases, with 11 bases between the two germline ends. Here the CDR3 DNA reads TGTGCCAGCAGTGGGCTGGGAGCCGCTTTCTTT. This gives the protein CASSGLGAAFF.

This clonotype was observed at least ten times. The chain is built from TRBV12-3 or TRBV12-4 and TRBJ2-7; D might be TRBD1 or TRBD2, each matching 5 bases. V gave up 5 bases and J gave up 4 bases, with 12 bases separating them. The CDR3 runs 13 residues. CDR3 nucleotides: TGTGCCAGCAGTACCGCTGGGGGTTACGAGCAGTACTTC. It translates to CASSTAGGYEQYF.

This clonotype has a count of ten or more. The chain recombines TRBV6-1 with TRBJ2-2; the D is unclear. This CDR3 has 12 residues. Between the trimmed V and J ends, which lost 6 bases and 3 bases, there was a span of 5 bases. In germline, CDR1 is MNHNS, CDR2 SASEGT. DNA for the CDR3: TGTGCCAGCAGCTACGACACCGGGGAGCTGTTTTTT. This codes for CASSYDTGELFF.